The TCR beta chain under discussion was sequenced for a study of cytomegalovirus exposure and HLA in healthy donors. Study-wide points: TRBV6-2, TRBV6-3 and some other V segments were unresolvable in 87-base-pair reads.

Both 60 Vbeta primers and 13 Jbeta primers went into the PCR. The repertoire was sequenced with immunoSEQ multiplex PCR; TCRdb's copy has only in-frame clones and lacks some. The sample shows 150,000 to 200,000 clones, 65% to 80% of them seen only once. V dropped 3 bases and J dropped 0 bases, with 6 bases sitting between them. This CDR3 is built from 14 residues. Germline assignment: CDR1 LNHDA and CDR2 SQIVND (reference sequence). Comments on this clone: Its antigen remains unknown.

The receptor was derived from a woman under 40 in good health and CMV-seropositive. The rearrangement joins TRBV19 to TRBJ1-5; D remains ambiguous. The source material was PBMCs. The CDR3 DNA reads TGTGCCAGTAGTATTTCGGGTAGCAATCAGCCCCAGCATTTT. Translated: CASSISGSNQPQHF. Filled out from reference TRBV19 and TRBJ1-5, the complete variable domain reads DGGITQSPKYLFRKEGQNVTLSCEQNLNHDAMYWYRQDPGQGLRLIYYSQIVNDFQKGDIAEGYSVSREKKESFPLTVTSAQKNPTAFYLCASSISGSNQPQHFGDGTRLSIL.